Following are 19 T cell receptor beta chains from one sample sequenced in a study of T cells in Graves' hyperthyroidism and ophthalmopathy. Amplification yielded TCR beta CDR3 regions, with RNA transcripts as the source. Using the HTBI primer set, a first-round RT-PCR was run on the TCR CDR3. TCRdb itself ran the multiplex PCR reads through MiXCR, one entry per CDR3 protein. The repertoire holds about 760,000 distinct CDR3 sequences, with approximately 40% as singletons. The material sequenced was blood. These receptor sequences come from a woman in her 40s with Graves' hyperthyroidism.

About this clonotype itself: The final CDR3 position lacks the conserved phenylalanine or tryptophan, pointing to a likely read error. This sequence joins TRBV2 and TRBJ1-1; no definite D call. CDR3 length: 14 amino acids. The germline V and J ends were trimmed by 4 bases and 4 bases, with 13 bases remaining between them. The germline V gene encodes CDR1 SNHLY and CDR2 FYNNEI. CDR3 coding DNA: TGTGCCAGCAGTGTCGAAGGGTCGGGCACTGAAGCTTTCCTT. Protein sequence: CASSVEGSGTEAFL.

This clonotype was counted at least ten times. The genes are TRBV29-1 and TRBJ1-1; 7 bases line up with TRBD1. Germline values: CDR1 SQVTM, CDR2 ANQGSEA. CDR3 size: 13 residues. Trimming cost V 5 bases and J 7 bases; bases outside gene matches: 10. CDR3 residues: CSVQGLRDSEAFF. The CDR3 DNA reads TGCAGCGTTCAAGGCCTCCGGGACAGTGAAGCTTTCTTT.

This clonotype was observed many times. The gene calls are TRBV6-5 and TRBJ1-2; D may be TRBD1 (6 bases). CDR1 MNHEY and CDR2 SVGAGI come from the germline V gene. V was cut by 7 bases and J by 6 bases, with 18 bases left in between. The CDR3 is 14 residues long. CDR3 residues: CASTYAGTNDGYTF. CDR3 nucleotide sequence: TGTGCCAGCACTTATGCCGGGACAAATGATGGCTACACCTTC.

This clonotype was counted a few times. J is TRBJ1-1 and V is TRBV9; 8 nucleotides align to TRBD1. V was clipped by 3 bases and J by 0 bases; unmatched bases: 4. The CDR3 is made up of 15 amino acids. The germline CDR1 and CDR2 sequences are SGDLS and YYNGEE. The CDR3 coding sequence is TGTGCCAGCAGCGCAGGACAGGGTTTGAACACTGAAGCTTTCTTT. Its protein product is CASSAGQGLNTEAFF.

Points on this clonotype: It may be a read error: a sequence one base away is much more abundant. Written as DNA, the CDR3 is TGTGCCAGCAGTGATCGGGAAGGGGTTGGCTACACCTTC. Translation: CASSDREGVGYTF. J is TRBJ1-2 and V is TRBV6-5; a possible D gene is TRBD1 (5 bases). In germline, CDR1 is MNHEY, CDR2 SVGAGI. V lost 5 bases and J lost 7, with 14 bases in between. The CDR3 is 13 residues long.

CDR3 coding DNA: TGCAGCAGCCAAGAGGCGGGTAGGCATTTCGAGCAGTACTTC. Translated: CSSQEAGRHFEQYF. V and J are TRBV29-1 and TRBJ2-7; a possible D gene is TRBD2 (5 bases). CDR1 SQVTM and CDR2 ANQGSEA come from the germline V gene. V was pared by 8 bases and J by 6 bases, with 23 bases between. The CDR3 has 14 residues.

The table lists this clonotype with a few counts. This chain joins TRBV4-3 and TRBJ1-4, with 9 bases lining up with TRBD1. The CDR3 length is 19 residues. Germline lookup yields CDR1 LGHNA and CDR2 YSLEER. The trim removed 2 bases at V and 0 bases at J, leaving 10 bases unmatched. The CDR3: CASSQLMTGGSATNEKLFF. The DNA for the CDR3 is TGCGCCAGCAGCCAACTCATGACAGGGGGGTCTGCAACTAATGAAAAACTGTTTTTT.

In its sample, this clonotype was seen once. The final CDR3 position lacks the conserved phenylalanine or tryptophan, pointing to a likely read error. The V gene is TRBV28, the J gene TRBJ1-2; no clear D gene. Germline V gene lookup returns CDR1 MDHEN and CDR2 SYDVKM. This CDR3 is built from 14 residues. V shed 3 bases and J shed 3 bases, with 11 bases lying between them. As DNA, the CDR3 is TGTGCCAGCAGTTTCGGCAGATTCTACTATGGCTACACCCTC. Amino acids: CASSFGRFYYGYTL.

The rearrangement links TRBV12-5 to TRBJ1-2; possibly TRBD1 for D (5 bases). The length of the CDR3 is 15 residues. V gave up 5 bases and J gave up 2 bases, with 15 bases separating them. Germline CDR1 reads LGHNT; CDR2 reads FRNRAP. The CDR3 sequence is CASGLGTDDNYGYTF. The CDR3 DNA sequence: TGTGCTAGTGGTCTCGGGACGGACGACAACTATGGCTACACCTTC.

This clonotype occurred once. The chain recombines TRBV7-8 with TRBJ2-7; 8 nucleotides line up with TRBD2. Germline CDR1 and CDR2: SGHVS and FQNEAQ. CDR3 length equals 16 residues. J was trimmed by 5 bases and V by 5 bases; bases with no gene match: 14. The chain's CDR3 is CASSHPGRGATHEQYF. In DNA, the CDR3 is TGTGCCAGCAGCCACCCGGGGCGGGGGGCAACCCACGAGCAGTACTTC.

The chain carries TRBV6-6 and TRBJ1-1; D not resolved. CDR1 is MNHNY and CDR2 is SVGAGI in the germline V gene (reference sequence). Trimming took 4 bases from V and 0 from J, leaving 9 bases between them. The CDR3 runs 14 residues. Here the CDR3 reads CASSSPSMNTEAFF. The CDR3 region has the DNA TGTGCCAGCAGTTCCCCTTCTATGAACACTGAAGCTTTCTTT.

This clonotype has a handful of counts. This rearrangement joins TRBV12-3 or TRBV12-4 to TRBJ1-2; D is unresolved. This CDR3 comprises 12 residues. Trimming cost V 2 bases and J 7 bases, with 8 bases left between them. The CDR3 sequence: CASSLSGIGYTF. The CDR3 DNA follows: TGTGCCAGCAGTTTATCTGGGATTGGCTACACCTTC.

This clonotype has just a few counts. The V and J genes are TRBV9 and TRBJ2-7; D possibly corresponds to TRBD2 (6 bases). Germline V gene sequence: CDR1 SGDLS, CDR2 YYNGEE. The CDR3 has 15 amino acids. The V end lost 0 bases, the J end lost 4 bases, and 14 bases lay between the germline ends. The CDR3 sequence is CASSVGGDPLYEQYF. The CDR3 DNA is TGTGCCAGCAGCGTAGGCGGGGATCCCCTTTACGAGCAGTACTTC.

The CDR3 loop is CASSVKREGWWGAGEQYF. As DNA, the CDR3 is TGTGCCAGCAGTGTCAAGCGGGAGGGCTGGTGGGGAGCGGGCGAGCAGTACTTC. The chain joins TRBV19 to TRBJ2-7; TRBD2 matches 10 bases. Germline assignment: CDR1 LNHDA and CDR2 SQIVND (reference sequence). The CDR3 is made up of 18 amino acids. With 9 bases clipped from V and 6 bases from J, the junction kept 23 bases outside the gene matches.

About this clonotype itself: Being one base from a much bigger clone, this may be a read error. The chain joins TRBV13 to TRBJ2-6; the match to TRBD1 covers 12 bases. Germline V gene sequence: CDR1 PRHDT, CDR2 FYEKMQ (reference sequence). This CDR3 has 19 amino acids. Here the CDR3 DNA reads TGCGCCAGCAGCACCCCAGCGGGGACAGGGGGCGCTGGGGCCAACGTCCCGACTTTC. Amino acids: CASSTPAGTGGAGANVPTF.

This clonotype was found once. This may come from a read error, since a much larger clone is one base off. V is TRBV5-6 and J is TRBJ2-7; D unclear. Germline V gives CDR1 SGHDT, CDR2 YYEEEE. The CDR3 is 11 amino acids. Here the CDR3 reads CAGSLHYEQYF. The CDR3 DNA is TGTGCCGGCAGCTTGCACTACGAGCAGTACTTC.

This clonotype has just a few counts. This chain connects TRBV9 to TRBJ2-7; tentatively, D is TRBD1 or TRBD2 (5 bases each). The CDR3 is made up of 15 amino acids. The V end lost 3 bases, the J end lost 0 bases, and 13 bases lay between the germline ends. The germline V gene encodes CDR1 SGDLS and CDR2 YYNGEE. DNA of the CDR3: TGTGCCAGCAGCGGAGGGTGGGGGACCTCCTACGAGCAGTACTTC. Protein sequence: CASSGGWGTSYEQYF.

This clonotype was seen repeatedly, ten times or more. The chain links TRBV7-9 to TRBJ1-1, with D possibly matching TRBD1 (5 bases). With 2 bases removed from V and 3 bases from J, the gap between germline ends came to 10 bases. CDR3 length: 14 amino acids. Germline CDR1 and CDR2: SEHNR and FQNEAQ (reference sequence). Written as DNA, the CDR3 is TGTGCCAGCAGCTTATCCGGGACGGACACTGAAGCTTTCTTT. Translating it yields CASSLSGTDTEAFF.

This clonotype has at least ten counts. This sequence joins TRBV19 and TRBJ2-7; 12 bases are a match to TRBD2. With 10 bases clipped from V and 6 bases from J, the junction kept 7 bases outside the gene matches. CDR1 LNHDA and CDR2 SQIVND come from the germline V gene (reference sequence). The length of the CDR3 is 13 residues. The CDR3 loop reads CATTLAGGTEQYF. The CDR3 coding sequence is TGTGCCACCACACTAGCGGGAGGTACCGAGCAGTACTTC.